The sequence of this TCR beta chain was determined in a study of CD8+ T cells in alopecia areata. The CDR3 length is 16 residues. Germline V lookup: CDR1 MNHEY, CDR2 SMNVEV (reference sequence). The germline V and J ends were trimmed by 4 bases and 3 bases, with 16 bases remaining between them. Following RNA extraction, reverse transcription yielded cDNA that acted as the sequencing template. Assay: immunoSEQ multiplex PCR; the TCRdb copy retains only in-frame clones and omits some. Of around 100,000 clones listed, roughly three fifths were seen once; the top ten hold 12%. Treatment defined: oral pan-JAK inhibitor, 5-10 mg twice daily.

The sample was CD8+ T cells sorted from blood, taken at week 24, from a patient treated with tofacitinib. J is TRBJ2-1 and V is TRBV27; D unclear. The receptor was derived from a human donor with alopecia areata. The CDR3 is CASSSGISMLYNEQFF. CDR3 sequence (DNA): TGTGCCAGCAGTTCCGGTATCTCCATGCTCTACAATGAGCAGTTCTTC.